These 13 T cell receptor beta chains were all obtained from the same sample, sequenced in a study of human T cells and chemical hapten exposure. Time point noted: patch test 2, 6 weeks after DPC sensitization. The treatment: therapeutic diphenylcyclopropenone sensitization with weekly scalp DPC. TCRdb redid the calling of the RACE reads with MiXCR, one entry per CDR3 protein. The table shows about 40,000 distinct CDR3 sequences, with about 8.9% occurring only once. The sequencing used whole blood, collected in connection with sensitization to the hapten diphenylcyclopropenone (DPC). The receptor source for this set is a woman aged 40 to 49 with alopecia areata. Some clones in this sample may be carry-over from other donors' samples.

This chain uses TRBV12-3 or TRBV12-4 with TRBJ1-3; D is undetermined. V gave up 3 bases and J gave up 4 bases, with 1 base separating them. The CDR3 has 11 residues. CDR3 coding DNA: TGTGCCAGCAGTTTCGGAAACACCATATATTTT. Translated, it gives CASSFGNTIYF.

This clonotype was counted ten times or more. V is TRBV10-3 and J is TRBJ1-1, with 7 bases aligning to TRBD1. This CDR3 has 15 amino acids. Germline values: CDR1 ENHRY, CDR2 SYGVKD. V lost 4 bases, J lost 1 base, and 6 bases stayed unmatched. As DNA, the CDR3 is TGTGCCATCAGTGGTGAACAGGGGACGAACACTGAAGCTTTCTTT. It translates to CAISGEQGTNTEAFF.

This clonotype was picked up many times. The chain links TRBV18 to TRBJ1-5; 7 nucleotides line up with TRBD1. The CDR3 runs 16 residues. Germline V gives CDR1 KGHSH, CDR2 LQKENI. Trimming took 3 bases from V and 1 from J; bases not matched to a gene: 6. The CDR3 bases are TGTGCCAGCTCACCTAAGGGACAGTTAAGCAATCAGCCCCAGCATTTT. Its translation: CASSPKGQLSNQPQHF.

This chain joins TRBV6-1 and TRBJ2-7; D gene unclear. Germline V lookup: CDR1 MNHNS, CDR2 SASEGT. V was shortened by 0 bases and J by 9 bases, with 9 bases between the two germline ends. This CDR3 spans 12 amino acids. CDR3 bases: TGTGCCAGCAGTGAAGCGGGGTATGGGCAGTACTTC. Translating gives CASSEAGYGQYF.

This clonotype was counted ten times or more. The CDR3 DNA sequence: TGTGCCAGCAGTTTAGATGGGGGACGCACAGATACGCAGTATTTT. Residues: CASSLDGGRTDTQYF. The genes are TRBV12-3 or TRBV12-4 and TRBJ2-3, with D possibly called TRBD1 or TRBD2 (5 bases each). V was trimmed by 1 base and J by 1 base, leaving 9 bases between them. CDR3 size: 15 residues.

This clonotype was seen repeatedly, ten times or more. In DNA form, the CDR3 reads TGTGCCAGCACTTCCACAGATACGCAGTATTTT. It yields the protein CASTSTDTQYF. The chain couples TRBV7-9 to TRBJ2-3; unclear D gene. Germline V gene data show CDR1 as SEHNR and CDR2 as FQNEAQ (reference sequence). Between the trimmed V and J ends, which lost 7 bases and 2 bases, there was a span of 4 bases. CDR3 length: 11 residues.

This sequence joins TRBV15 and TRBJ2-5; 11 bases agree with TRBD2. V lost 0 bases, J lost 2 bases, and 8 bases stayed unmatched. The CDR3 has 18 amino acids. Per germline, CDR1 LNHNV and CDR2 YYDKDF (reference sequence). CDR3 protein: CATSRDLIAGGIQETQYF. In DNA form, the CDR3 reads TGTGCCACCAGCAGAGATCTAATAGCGGGGGGGATTCAAGAGACCCAGTACTTC.

A remark on this clonotype: Just one base apart from a much larger clone, this may be a read error. The V and J genes are TRBV6-6 and TRBJ1-1, with D unclear. Germline CDR1 is MNHNY and CDR2 is SVGAGI (reference sequence). The ends were cut back, 8 bases at V and 0 bases at J, with 13 bases in the middle. This CDR3 is built from 14 residues. CDR3 loop: CASCDAALNTEAFF. CDR3 sequence (DNA): TGTGCCAGCTGCGACGCAGCCTTGAACACTGAAGCTTTCTTT.

This clonotype was counted many times. The V and J genes are TRBV9 and TRBJ2-1; no reliable D call. The CDR3 is 11 residues long. Germline-derived CDR1 and CDR2 are SGDLS and YYNGEE. The germline V and J ends were trimmed by 0 bases and 6 bases, with 1 base remaining between them. The CDR3 DNA sequence: TGTGCCAGCAGCGTAGCCAATGAGCAGTTCTTC. Translating it yields CASSVANEQFF. The full variable domain, rest sourced from reference TRBV9 and TRBJ2-1, is DSGVTQTPKHLITATGQRVTLRCSPRSGDLSVYWYQQSLDQGLQFLIQYYNGEERAKGNILERFSAQQFPDLHSELNLSSLELGDSALYFCASSVANEQFFGPGTRLTVL.

This clonotype showed up many times. The rearrangement joins TRBV18 to TRBJ1-4; 8 bases are shared with TRBD1. CDR3 length: 15 residues. The junction had 5 bases not matched to a gene; V was cut back by 2 bases and J by 6 bases. Germline-derived CDR1 and CDR2 are KGHSH and LQKENI. The CDR3 spells CASSPFQGADEKLFF. The CDR3 coding sequence is TGTGCCAGCTCACCATTCCAGGGGGCCGATGAAAAACTGTTTTTT.

In this sample, this clonotype turned up many times. V gene TRBV10-3 combines with J gene TRBJ1-1, with D maybe TRBD1 (5 bases). The CDR3 extends over 14 amino acids. CDR1 is ENHRY and CDR2 is SYGVKD in the germline V gene. Trimming shortened V by 6 bases and J by 9 bases, and 20 bases separated the two germline ends. The CDR3 nucleotides read TGTGCCATCAGAGAACGAGGGACCGACACGAAAGCTTTCTTT. Encoded protein: CAIRERGTDTKAFF.

This clonotype was detected ten times or more. The CDR3 DNA follows: TGTGCCAGCAGCGGCAGACACAACTCCTACGAGCAGTACTTC. Amino acids: CASSGRHNSYEQYF. This rearrangement joins TRBV9 to TRBJ2-7, with no clear D. The CDR3 extends over 14 amino acids. Trimming shortened V by 3 bases and J by 0 bases, and 10 bases separated the two germline ends. Germline V lookup: CDR1 SGDLS, CDR2 YYNGEE. Complete variable domain (other parts from reference TRBV9 and TRBJ2-7): DSGVTQTPKHLITATGQRVTLRCSPRSGDLSVYWYQQSLDQGLQFLIQYYNGEERAKGNILERFSAQQFPDLHSELNLSSLELGDSALYFCASSGRHNSYEQYFGPGTRLTVT.

This clonotype was detected many times. V gene TRBV20-1 combines with J gene TRBJ2-3, with D possibly being TRBD1 (6 bases). The CDR3 has 12 residues. With 2 bases removed from V and 6 bases from J, the gap between germline ends came to 9 bases. Germline CDR1 DFQATT, CDR2 SNEGSKA (reference sequence). The CDR3 protein is CSARTDRDTQYF. In DNA, the CDR3 is TGCAGTGCTAGAACCGACAGGGATACGCAGTATTTT.